The 2 T cell receptor beta chains reported below all come from one sample, sequenced in a study of blood T cells in healthy people across ages. Alongside a J-beta primer mix, a sample-barcoded 5' primer served in a second PCR lasting about 7 to 12 cycles. TCRdb re-derived calls from the 5' RACE reads in MiXCR, one entry per CDR3 protein. The data show 1.5 million to 1.9 million distinct CDR3 sequences, approximately 43% seen once. Sample: blood. The receptors originated from a woman aged 18-29 years in good health.

Only a few counts were recorded for this clonotype. The junction differs from germline at one of its ends, possibly a read error. V usage is TRBV7-7 and J usage is TRBJ2-7; 10 nucleotides line up with TRBD2. Germline V CDR1 and CDR2: SSHAT, FNYEAQ (reference sequence). This CDR3 spans 15 amino acids. Here the CDR3 reads CASSSLAGPSYEQYF. CDR3 sequence (DNA): TGTGCTAGCAGCTCACTAGCGGGACCCTCCTACGAGCAGTACTTC.

The chain joins TRBV7-9 to TRBJ2-1, with D perhaps TRBD1 (5 bases). V lost 5 bases and J 10 bases, leaving 12 bases between the germline ends. Germline loops: CDR1 SEHNR, CDR2 FQNEAQ (reference sequence). This CDR3 has 12 residues. The CDR3 spells CASSPGPREQFF. The CDR3 DNA sequence: TGTGCCAGCAGCCCAGGGCCCAGGGAGCAGTTCTTC.